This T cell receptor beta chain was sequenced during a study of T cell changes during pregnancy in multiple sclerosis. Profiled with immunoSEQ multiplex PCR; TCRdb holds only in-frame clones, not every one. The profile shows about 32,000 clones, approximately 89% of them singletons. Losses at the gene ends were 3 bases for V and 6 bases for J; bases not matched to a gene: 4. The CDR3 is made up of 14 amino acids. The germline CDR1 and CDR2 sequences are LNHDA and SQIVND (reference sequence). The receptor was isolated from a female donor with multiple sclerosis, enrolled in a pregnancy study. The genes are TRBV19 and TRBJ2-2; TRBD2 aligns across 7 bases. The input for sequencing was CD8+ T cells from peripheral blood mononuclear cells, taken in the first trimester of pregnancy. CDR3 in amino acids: CASSIPSGAGELFF. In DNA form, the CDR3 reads TGTGCCAGTAGTATTCCGAGCGGGGCCGGGGAGCTGTTTTTT.